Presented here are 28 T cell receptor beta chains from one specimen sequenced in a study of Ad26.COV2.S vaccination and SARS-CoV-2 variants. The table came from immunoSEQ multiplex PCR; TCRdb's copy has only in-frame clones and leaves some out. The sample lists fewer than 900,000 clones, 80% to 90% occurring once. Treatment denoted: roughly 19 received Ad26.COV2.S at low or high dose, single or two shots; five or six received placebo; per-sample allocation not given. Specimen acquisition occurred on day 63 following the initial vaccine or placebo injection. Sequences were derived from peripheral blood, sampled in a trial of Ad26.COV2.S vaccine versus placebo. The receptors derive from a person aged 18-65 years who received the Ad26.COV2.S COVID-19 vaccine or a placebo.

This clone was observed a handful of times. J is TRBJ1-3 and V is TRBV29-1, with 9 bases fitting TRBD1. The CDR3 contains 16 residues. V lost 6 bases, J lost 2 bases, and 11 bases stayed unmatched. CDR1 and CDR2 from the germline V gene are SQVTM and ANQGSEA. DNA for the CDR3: TGCAGCGTCCTGGGGGCCCGGGACAGGGCTGGAAACACCATATATTTT. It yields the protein CSVLGARDRAGNTIYF.

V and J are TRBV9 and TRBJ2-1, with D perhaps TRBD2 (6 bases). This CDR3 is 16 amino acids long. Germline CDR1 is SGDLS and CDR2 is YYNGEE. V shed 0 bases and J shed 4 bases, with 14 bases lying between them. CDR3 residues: CASSVATASDYNEQFF. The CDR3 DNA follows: TGTGCCAGCAGCGTAGCTACGGCTAGCGATTACAATGAGCAGTTCTTC. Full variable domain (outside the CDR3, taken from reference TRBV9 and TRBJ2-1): DSGVTQTPKHLITATGQRVTLRCSPRSGDLSVYWYQQSLDQGLQFLIQYYNGEERAKGNILERFSAQQFPDLHSELNLSSLELGDSALYFCASSVATASDYNEQFFGPGTRLTVL.

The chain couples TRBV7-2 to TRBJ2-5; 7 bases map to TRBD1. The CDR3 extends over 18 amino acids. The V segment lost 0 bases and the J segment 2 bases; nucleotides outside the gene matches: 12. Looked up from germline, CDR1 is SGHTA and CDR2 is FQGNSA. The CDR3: CASSLAKRQGDEQETQYF. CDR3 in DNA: TGTGCCAGCAGCTTAGCAAAGCGGCAGGGGGACGAACAAGAGACCCAGTACTTC.

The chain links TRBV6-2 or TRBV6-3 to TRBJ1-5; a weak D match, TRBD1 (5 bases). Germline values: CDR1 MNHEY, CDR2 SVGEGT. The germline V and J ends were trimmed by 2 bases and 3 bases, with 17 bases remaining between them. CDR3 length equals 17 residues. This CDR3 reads CASSYEEGLWNNQPQHF. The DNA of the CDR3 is TGTGCCAGCAGTTACGAAGAGGGGCTCTGGAACAATCAGCCCCAGCATTTT.

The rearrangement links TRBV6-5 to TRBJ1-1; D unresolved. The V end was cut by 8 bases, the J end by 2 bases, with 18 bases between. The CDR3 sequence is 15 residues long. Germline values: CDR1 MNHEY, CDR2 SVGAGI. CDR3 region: CASEPIKTDNTEAFF. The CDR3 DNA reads TGTGCCAGCGAACCTATAAAAACGGACAACACTGAAGCTTTCTTT.

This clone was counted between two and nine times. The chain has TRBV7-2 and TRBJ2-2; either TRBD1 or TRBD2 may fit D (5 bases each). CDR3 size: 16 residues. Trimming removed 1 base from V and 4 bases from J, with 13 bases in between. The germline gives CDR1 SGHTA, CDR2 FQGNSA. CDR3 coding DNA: TGTGCCAGCAGCTTAGACTTGTGGGGGACCACCGGGGAGCTGTTTTTT. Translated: CASSLDLWGTTGELFF.

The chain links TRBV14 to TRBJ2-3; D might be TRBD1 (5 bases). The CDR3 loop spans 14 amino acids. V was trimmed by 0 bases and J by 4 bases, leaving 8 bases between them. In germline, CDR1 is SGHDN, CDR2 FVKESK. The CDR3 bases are TGTGCCAGCAGCCAAGACAGGGTCCCAGATACGCAGTATTTT. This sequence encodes CASSQDRVPDTQYF.

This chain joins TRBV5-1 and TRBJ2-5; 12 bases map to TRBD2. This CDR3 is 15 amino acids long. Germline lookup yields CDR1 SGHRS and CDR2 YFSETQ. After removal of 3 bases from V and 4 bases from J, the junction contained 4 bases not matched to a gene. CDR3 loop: CASSSSGGASETQYF. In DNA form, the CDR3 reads TGCGCCAGCAGCTCTAGCGGGGGGGCCTCAGAGACCCAGTACTTC.

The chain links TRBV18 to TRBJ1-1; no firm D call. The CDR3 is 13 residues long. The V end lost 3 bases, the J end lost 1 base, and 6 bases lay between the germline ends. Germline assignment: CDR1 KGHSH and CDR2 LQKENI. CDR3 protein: CASSPVANTEAFF. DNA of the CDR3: TGTGCCAGCTCACCCGTGGCGAACACTGAAGCTTTCTTT.

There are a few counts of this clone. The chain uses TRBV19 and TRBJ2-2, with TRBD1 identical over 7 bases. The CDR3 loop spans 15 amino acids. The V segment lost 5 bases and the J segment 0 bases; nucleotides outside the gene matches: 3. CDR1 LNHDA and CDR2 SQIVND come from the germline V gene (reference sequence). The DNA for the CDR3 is TGTGCCAGTAGTCCCCAGGGGGCGAACACCGGGGAGCTGTTTTTT. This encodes CASSPQGANTGELFF.

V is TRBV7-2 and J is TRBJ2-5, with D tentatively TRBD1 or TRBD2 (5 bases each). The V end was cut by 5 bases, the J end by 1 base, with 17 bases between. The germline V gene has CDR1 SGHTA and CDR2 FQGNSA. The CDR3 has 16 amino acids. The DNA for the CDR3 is TGTGCCAGCAGCCCCCCAGGGAGCACCTTCCAAGAGACCCAGTACTTC. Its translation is CASSPPGSTFQETQYF.

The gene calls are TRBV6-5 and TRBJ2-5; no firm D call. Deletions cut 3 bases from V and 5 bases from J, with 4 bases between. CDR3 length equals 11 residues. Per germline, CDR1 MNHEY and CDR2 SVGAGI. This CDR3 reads CASSYLETQYF. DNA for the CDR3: TGTGCCAGCAGTTATCTGGAGACCCAGTACTTC.

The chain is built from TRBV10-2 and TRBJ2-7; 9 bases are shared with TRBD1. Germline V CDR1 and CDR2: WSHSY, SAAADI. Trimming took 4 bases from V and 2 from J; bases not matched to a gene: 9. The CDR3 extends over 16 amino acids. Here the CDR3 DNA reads TGCGCCAGCAGTGTCGCCCCTGGGACAGGGACCTACGAGCAGTACTTC. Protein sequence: CASSVAPGTGTYEQYF.

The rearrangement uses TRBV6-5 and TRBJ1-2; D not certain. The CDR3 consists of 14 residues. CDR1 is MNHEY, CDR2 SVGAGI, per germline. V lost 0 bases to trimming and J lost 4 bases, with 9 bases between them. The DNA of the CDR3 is TGTGCCAGCAGTTACTCGCGTCGGGGCTATGGCTACACCTTC. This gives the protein CASSYSRRGYGYTF.

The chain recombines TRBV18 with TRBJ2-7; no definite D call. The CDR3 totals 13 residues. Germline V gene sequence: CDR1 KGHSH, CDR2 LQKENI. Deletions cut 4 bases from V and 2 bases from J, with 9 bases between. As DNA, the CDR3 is TGTGCCAGCTCACAGGCCAGGACCTACGAGCAGTACTTC. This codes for CASSQARTYEQYF.

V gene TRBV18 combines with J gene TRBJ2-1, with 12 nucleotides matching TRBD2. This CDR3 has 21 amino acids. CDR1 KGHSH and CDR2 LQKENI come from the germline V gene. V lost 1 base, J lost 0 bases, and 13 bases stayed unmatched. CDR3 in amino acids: CASSPLEELAGGPSSYNEQFF. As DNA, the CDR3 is TGTGCCAGCTCACCACTGGAGGAACTAGCGGGAGGTCCGAGCTCCTACAATGAGCAGTTCTTC.

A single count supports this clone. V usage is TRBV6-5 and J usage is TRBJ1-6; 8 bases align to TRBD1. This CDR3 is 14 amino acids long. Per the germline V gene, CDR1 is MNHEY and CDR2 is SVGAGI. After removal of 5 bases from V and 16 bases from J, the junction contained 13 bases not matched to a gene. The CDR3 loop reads CASSRRQGQSRLHF. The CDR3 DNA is TGTGCCAGCAGTCGAAGACAGGGGCAGAGTCGGCTCCACTTT.

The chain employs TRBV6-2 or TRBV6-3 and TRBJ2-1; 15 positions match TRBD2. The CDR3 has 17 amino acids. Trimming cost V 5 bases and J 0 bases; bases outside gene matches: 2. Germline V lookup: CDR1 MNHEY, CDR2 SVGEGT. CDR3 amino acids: CASSRTSGRVSYNEQFF. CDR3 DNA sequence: TGTGCCAGCAGTCGGACTAGCGGGAGGGTCTCCTACAATGAGCAGTTCTTC.

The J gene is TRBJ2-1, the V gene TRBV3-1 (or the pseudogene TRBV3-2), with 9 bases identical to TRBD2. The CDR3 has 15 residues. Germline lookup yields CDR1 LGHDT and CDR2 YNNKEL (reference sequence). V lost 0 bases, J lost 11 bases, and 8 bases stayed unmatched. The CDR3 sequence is CASSQDSTSGRKQFF. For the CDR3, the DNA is TGTGCCAGCAGCCAAGATTCGACTAGCGGCCGGAAGCAGTTCTTC.

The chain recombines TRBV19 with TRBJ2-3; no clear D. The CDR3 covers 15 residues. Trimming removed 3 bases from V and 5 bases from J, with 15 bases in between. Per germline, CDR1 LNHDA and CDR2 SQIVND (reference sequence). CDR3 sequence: CASSMGEPRGDTQYF. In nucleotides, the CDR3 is TGTGCCAGTAGTATGGGCGAGCCGCGCGGAGATACGCAGTATTTT.

Written as DNA, the CDR3 is TGTGCCAGCAGCTCCCTTCCTCGGACTAGCGGGGGCACAGATACGCAGTATTTT. Translating gives CASSSLPRTSGGTDTQYF. This chain uses TRBV7-6 with TRBJ2-3; 12 positions match TRBD2. CDR3 size: 18 residues. The V gene end was trimmed by 4 bases and the J gene end by 1 base; junction bases not matched to a gene: 9. CDR1 SGHVS and CDR2 FNYEAQ come from the germline V gene. The full variable domain, with the rest looked up from reference TRBV7-6 and TRBJ2-3, is GAGVSQSPRYKVTKRGQDVALRCDPISGHVSLYWYRQALGQGPEFLTYFNYEAQQDKSGLPNDRFSAERPEGSISTLTIQRTEQRDSAMYRCASSSLPRTSGGTDTQYFGPGTRLTVL.

The CDR3 reads CASAPRGGNSPLHF. In DNA, the CDR3 is TGTGCTAGTGCCCCCCGAGGGGGAAATTCACCCCTCCACTTT. The rearrangement uses TRBV12-5 and TRBJ1-6, with D possibly TRBD1 on 6 matching bases. This CDR3 contains 14 residues. V dropped 7 bases and J dropped 7 bases, with 14 bases sitting between them. CDR1 and CDR2 (germline): LGHNT, FRNRAP.

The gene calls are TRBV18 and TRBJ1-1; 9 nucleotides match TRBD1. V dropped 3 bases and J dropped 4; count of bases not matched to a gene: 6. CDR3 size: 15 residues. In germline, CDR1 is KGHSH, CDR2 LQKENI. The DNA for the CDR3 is TGTGCCAGCTCACCGAGGGACAGGGACGGCACTGAAGCTTTCTTT. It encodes CASSPRDRDGTEAFF.

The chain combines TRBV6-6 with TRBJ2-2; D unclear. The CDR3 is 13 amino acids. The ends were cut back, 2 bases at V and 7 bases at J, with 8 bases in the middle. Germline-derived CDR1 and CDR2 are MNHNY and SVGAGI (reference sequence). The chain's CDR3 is CASSYTPDGELFF. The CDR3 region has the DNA TGTGCCAGCAGTTACACCCCAGACGGGGAGCTGTTTTTT.

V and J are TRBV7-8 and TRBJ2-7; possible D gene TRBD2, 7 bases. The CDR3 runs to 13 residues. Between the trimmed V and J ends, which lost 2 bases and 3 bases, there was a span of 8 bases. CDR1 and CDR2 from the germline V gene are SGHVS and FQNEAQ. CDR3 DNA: TGTGCCAGCAGCTTAAGGGGGGGCTACGAGCAGTACTTC. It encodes CASSLRGGYEQYF.

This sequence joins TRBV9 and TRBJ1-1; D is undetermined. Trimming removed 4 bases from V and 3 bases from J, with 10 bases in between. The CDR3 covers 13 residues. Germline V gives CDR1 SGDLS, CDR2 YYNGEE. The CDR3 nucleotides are TGTGCCAGCAGCCGGGAGGGTCACACTGAAGCTTTCTTT. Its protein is CASSREGHTEAFF.

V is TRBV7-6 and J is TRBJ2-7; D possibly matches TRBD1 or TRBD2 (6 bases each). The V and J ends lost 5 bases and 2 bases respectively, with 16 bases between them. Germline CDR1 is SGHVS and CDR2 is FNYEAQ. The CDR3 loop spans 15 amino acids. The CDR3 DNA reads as TGTGCCAGCAGCCCGGGGGCGGGGACACCCTACGAGCAGTACTTC. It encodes CASSPGAGTPYEQYF.

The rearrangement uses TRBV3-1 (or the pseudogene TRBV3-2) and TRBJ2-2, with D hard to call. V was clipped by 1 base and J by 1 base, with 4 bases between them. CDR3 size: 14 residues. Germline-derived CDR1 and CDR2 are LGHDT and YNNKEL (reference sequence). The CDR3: CASSQAWNTGELFF. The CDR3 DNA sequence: TGTGCCAGCAGCCAAGCCTGGAACACCGGGGAGCTGTTTTTT.